This TCR beta chain was retrieved from a study of CD8 T cells in Susac syndrome. TCR beta sequencing covered blood CD8+ and CD4+ T cells. The authors negatively isolated CD8+ and CD4+ T cells and FACS-enriched TEMRA cells. Random hexamers primed reverse transcription of about 0.5 to 1 ug RNA. Amplification of the TCR beta CDR3 was carried out by immunoSEQ multiplex PCR, which spanned a total of 54 Vbeta and 13 Jbeta segments. Each CDR3 protein gets one entry after TCRdb re-called the immunoSEQ multiplex PCR reads with MiXCR. The sample lists 130,000 to 150,000 distinct CDR3 sequences; approximately 93% were seen once. This CDR3 spans 10 amino acids. V dropped 8 bases and J dropped 2 bases, with 3 bases sitting between them. Germline V gene lookup returns CDR1 MNHNY and CDR2 SVGAGI (reference sequence).

The source material was CD8+ T cells from PBMCs. The clonotype comes from a human donor in good health. The chain has TRBV6-6 and TRBJ1-2; D is uncertain. The CDR3 reads CASFNYGYTF. The CDR3 coding sequence is TGTGCCAGCTTCAACTATGGCTACACCTTC.